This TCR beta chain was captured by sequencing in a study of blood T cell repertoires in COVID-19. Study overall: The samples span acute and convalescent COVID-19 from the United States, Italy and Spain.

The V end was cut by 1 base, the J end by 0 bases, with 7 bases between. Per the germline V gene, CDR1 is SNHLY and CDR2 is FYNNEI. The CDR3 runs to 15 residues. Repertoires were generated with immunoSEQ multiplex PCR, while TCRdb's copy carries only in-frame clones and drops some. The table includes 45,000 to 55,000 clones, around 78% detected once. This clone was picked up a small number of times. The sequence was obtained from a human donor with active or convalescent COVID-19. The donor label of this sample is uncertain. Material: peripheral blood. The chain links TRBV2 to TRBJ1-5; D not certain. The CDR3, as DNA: TGTGCCAGCAGTGAAGTCCAGTATAGCAATCAGCCCCAGCATTTT. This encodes CASSEVQYSNQPQHF.